What follows is one T cell receptor beta chain and its context. The antigen is unknown. Using immunoSEQ multiplex PCR, the repertoire was profiled, and TCRdb retains in-frame clones only, with some absent. The repertoire holds about 83,000 clones, with 65% to 90% as singletons. This entry comes from a study of OX40 agonist ivuxolimab in advanced cancers. Findings and caveats of the study: Among T cells, CD8+ cells averaged more expanded clones than CD4+ cells.

CDR3 size: 11 residues. V gave up 6 bases and J gave up 5 bases, with 7 bases separating them. Germline CDR1 is MNHNS and CDR2 is SASEGT. The chain carries TRBV6-1 and TRBJ1-1; D gene ambiguous. The sequence derives from an adult with an advanced solid tumor such as melanoma, head and neck, liver or kidney cancer. Sequenced material: CD4+ or CD8+ T cells sorted from blood, taken in a trial of the OX40 agonist ivuxolimab. This CDR3 reads CASRAKTEAFF. The CDR3 DNA reads TGTGCCAGCAGGGCCAAGACTGAAGCTTTCTTT.